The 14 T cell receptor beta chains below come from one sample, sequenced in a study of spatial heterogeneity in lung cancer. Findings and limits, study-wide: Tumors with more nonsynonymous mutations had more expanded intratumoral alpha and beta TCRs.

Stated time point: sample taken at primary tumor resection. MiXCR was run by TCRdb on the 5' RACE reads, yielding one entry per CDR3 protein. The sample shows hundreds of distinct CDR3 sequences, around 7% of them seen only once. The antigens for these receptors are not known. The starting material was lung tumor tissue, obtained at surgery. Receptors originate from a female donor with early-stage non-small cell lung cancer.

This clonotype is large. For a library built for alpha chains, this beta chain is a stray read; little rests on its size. CDR3 coding DNA: TGCGCCAGCAGCCAAGTGACAGGGGGCCGCAATGAGCAGTTCTTC. This sequence encodes CASSQVTGGRNEQFF. The V call is TRBV4-3, the J call TRBJ2-1, with 10 bases identical to TRBD1. The germline V gene has CDR1 LGHNA and CDR2 YSLEER. The length of the CDR3 is 15 residues. Unmatched junction bases numbered 3, after V lost 1 base and J lost 6 bases.

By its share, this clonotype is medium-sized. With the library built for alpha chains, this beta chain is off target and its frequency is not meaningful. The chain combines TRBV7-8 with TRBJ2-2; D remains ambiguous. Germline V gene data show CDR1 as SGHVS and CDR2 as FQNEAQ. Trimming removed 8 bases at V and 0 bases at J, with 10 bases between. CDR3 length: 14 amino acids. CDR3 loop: CASAHFTNTGELFF. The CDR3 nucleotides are TGTGCCAGCGCACACTTTACGAACACCGGGGAGCTGTTTTTT. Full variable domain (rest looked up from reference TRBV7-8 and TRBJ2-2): GAGVSQSPRYKVAKRGQDVALRCDPISGHVSLFWYQQALGQGPEFLTYFQNEAQLDKSGLPSDRFFAERPEGSVSTLKIQRTQQEDSAVYLCASAHFTNTGELFFGEGSRLTVL.

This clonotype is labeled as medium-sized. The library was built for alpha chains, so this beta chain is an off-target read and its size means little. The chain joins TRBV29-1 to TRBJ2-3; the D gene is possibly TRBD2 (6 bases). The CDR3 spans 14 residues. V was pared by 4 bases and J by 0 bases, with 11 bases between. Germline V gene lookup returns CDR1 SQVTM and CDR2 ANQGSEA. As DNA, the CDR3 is TGCAGCGTTGCCGGACTAACAAGCACAGATACGCAGTATTTT. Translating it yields CSVAGLTSTDTQYF.

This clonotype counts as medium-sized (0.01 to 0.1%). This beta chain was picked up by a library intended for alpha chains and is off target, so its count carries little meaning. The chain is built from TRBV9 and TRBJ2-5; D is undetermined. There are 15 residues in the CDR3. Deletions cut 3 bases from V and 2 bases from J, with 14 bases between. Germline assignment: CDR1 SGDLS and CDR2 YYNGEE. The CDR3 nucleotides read TGTGCCAGCAGCGAGGGCGGTGCGGTACAAGAGACCCAGTACTTC. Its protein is CASSEGGAVQETQYF.

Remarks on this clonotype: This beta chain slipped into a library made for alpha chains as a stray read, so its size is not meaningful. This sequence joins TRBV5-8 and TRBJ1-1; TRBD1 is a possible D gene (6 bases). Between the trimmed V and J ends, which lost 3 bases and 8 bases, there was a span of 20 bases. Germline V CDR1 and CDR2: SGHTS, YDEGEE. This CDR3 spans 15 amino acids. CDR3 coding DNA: TGTGCCAGCAGCTATCGAGACAGGTCGGCCCGAGAAGCTTTCTTT. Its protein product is CASSYRDRSAREAFF.

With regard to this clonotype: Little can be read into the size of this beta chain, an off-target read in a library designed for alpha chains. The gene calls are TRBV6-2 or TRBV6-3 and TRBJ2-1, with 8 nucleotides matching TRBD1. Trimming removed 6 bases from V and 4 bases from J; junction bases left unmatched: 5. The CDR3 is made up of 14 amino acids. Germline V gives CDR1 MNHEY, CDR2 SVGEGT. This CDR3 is CASRDRAIYNEQFF. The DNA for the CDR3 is TGTGCCAGCAGGGACAGGGCCATATACAATGAGCAGTTCTTC.

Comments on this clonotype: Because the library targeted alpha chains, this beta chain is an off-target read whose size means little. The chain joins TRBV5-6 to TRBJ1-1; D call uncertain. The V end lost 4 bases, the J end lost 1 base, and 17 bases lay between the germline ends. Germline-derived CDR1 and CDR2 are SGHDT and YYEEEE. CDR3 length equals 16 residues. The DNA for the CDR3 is TGTGCCAGCAGCCTTCGGTCTGGACGGTCGAACACTGAAGCTTTCTTT. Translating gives CASSLRSGRSNTEAFF. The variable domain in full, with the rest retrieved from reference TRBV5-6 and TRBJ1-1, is DAGVTQSPTHLIKTRGQQVTLRCSPKSGHDTVSWYQQALGQGPQFIFQYYEEEERQRGNFPDRFSGHQFPNYSSELNVNALLLGDSALYLCASSLRSGRSNTEAFFGQGTRLTVV.

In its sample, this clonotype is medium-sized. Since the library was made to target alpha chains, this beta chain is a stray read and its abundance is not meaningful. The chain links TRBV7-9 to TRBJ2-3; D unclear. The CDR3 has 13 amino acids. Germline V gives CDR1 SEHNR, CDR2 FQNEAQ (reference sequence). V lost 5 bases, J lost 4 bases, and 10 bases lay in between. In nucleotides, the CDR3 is TGTGCCAGCAGCCCGGAGTGGGCAGATACGCAGTATTTT. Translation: CASSPEWADTQYF. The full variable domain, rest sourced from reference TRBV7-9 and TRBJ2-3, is DTGVSQNPRHKITKRGQNVTFRCDPISEHNRLYWYRQTLGQGPEFLTYFQNEAQLEKSRLLSDRFSAERPKGSFSTLEIQRTEQGDSAMYLCASSPEWADTQYFGPGTRLTVL.

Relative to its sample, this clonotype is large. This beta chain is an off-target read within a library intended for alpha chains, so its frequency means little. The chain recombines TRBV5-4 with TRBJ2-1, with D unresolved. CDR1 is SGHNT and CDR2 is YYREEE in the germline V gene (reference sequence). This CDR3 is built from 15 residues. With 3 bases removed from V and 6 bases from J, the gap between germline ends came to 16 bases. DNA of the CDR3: TGTGCCAGCAGCTCCAACAGACTGGCGAGCAATGAGCAGTTCTTC. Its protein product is CASSSNRLASNEQFF. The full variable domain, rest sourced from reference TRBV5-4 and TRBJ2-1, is ETGVTQSPTHLIKTRGQQVTLRCSSQSGHNTVSWYQQALGQGPQFIFQYYREEENGRGNFPPRFSGLQFPNYSSELNVNALELDDSALYLCASSSNRLASNEQFFGPGTRLTVL.

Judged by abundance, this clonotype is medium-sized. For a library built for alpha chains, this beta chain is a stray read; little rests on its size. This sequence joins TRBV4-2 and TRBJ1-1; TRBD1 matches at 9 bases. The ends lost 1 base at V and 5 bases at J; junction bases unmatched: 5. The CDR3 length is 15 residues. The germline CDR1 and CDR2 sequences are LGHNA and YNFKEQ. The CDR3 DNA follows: TGTGCCAGCAGCCAAGGGGACAGGGAAAGGACTGAAGCTTTCTTT. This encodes CASSQGDRERTEAFF.

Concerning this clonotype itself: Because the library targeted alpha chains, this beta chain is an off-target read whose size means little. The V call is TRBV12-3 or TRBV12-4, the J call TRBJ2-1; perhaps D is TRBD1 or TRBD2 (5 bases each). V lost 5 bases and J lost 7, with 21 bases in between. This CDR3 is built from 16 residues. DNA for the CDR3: TGTGCCAGCAGTCCCTCACCGGGACGGATCTCGAATGAGCAGTTCTTC. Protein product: CASSPSPGRISNEQFF.

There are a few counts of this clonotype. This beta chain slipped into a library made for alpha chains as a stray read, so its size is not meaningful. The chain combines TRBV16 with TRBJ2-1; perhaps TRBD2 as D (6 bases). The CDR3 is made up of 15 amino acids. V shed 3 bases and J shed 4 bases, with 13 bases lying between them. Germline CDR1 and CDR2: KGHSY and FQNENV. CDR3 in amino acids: CASSHRLGRYNEQFF. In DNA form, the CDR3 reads TGTGCCAGCAGCCACAGACTAGGGCGGTACAATGAGCAGTTCTTC.

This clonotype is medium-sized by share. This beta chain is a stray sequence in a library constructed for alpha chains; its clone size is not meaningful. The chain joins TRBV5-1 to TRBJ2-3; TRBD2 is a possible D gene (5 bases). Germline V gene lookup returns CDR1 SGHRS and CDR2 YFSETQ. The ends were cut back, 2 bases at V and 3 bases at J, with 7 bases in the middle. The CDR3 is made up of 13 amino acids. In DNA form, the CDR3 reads TGCGCCAGCAGCTTACCGGGGACAGATACGCAGTATTTT. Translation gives CASSLPGTDTQYF. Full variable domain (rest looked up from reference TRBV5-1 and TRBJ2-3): KAGVTQTPRYLIKTRGQQVTLSCSPISGHRSVSWYQQTPGQGLQFLFEYFSETQRNKGNFPGRFSGRQFSNSRSEMNVSTLELGDSALYLCASSLPGTDTQYFGPGTRLTVL.

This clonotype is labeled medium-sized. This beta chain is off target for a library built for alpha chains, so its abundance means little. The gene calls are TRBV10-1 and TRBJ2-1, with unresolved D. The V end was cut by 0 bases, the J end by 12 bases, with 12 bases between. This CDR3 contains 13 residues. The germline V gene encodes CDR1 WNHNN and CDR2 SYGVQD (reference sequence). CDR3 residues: CASSESLAMRQFF. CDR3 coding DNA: TGCGCCAGCAGTGAGTCCCTGGCAATGAGGCAGTTCTTC.